Following are 26 T cell receptor beta chains from one sample sequenced in a study of T cells in Graves' hyperthyroidism and ophthalmopathy. RNA transcripts gave rise to amplified TCR beta CDR3 regions. Researchers ran a first-round RT-PCR on the TCR CDR3 using the HTBI primer set. TCRdb re-derived calls from the multiplex PCR reads in MiXCR, one entry per CDR3 protein. Found here are a few hundred thousand distinct CDR3 sequences, approximately 23% of them singletons; the top ten hold around 50%. The sequencing sample was made of blood. The receptor set was obtained from an older woman with Graves' ophthalmopathy.

This clonotype has a count of ten or more. The V and J genes are TRBV6-1 and TRBJ2-3; D gene unclear. CDR3 length: 15 amino acids. The V end was cut by 3 bases, the J end by 2 bases, with 12 bases between. CDR1 and CDR2 (germline): MNHNS, SASEGT. CDR3 in DNA: TGTGCCAGCAGTGATTCTTCCCACAACACAGATACGCAGTATTTT. It encodes CASSDSSHNTDTQYF.

This clonotype was counted only a few times. The chain carries TRBV6-2 or TRBV6-3 and TRBJ1-1, with D possibly TRBD1 on 6 matching bases. This CDR3 has 14 amino acids. Trimming shortened V by 6 bases and J by 7 bases, and 18 bases separated the two germline ends. The germline V gene encodes CDR1 MNHEY and CDR2 SVGEGT. As DNA, the CDR3 is TGTGCCAGCAGCGACGACAGGTATGCGGGTGAAGCTTTCTTT. Translating gives CASSDDRYAGEAFF.

The V and J genes are TRBV5-1 and TRBJ1-1; D not certain. Trimming took off 1 base at V and 1 base at J, with 8 bases between the two ends. Germline CDR1 and CDR2: SGHRS and YFSETQ. The CDR3 covers 14 residues. CDR3 DNA sequence: TGCGCCAGCAGCTTGATCGGGGAGAACACTGAAGCTTTCTTT. This gives the protein CASSLIGENTEAFF.

The chain has TRBV7-9 and TRBJ2-5, with no clear D. Deletions cut 4 bases from V and 5 bases from J, with 11 bases between. Germline CDR1 reads SEHNR; CDR2 reads FQNEAQ (reference sequence). The CDR3 sequence is 13 residues long. The CDR3 nucleotides read TGTGCCAGCAGCTCGACTCAGAAGGAGACCCAGTACTTC. It specifies CASSSTQKETQYF.

This clonotype has a handful of counts. The CDR3 DNA follows: TGTGCCGGGGGGGGGGGCTACGAGCAGTACTTC. Translating gives CAGGGGYEQYF. The chain carries TRBV2 and TRBJ2-7; 7 bases line up with TRBD2. The CDR3 length is 11 residues. J gave up 3 bases and V 11 bases, and 4 bases lay outside the gene matches. Germline V gives CDR1 SNHLY, CDR2 FYNNEI.

A few counts support this clonotype. The chain combines TRBV10-1 with TRBJ2-3; D gene unclear. CDR1 WNHNN and CDR2 SYGVQD come from the germline V gene (reference sequence). V was cut by 0 bases and J by 0 bases, with 10 bases left in between. The CDR3 has 16 amino acids. The CDR3: CASSESPNPSTDTQYF. The CDR3 DNA sequence: TGCGCCAGCAGTGAGTCCCCGAATCCCAGCACAGATACGCAGTATTTT.

This sequence joins TRBV7-8 and TRBJ2-2; TRBD1 matches at 9 bases. CDR3 length equals 15 residues. CDR1 and CDR2 (germline): SGHVS, FQNEAQ. Trimming at V came to 5 bases and at J to 4 bases, leaving 5 bases not matched to a gene. CDR3 region: CASSPQGQGTGELFF. The CDR3 region has the DNA TGTGCCAGCAGCCCACAGGGACAGGGCACCGGGGAGCTGTTTTTT.

In its sample, this clonotype was seen a few times. This sequence joins TRBV7-8 and TRBJ1-1; D unclear. Germline V lookup: CDR1 SGHVS, CDR2 FQNEAQ. Trimming cost V 1 base and J 2 bases, with 2 bases left between them. The CDR3 covers 12 residues. CDR3 sequence: CASSLDNTEAFF. The CDR3, as DNA: TGTGCCAGCAGCTTAGACAACACTGAAGCTTTCTTT.

A note on this clonotype: A much bigger clone sits one base away, suggesting this may be a read error. The J gene is TRBJ2-2, the V gene TRBV11-2, with 10 bases fitting TRBD2. This CDR3 spans 18 amino acids. J was trimmed by 3 bases and V by 5 bases; bases with no gene match: 12. The germline gives CDR1 SGHAT, CDR2 FQNNGV. CDR3 DNA sequence: TGTGCCAGCAGCCTCAGCCACCCTAGCGGGAGCCACACCGGGGAGCTGTTTTTT. It yields the protein CASSLSHPSGSHTGELFF.

This clonotype was found many times. V and J are TRBV27 and TRBJ2-5; either TRBD1 or TRBD2 may supply D (5 bases each). The ends were cut back, 3 bases at V and 3 bases at J, with 14 bases in the middle. CDR3 length equals 15 residues. Per the germline V gene, CDR1 is MNHEY and CDR2 is SMNVEV (reference sequence). The CDR3 region is CASSFGTLSKETQYF. The CDR3 DNA reads TGTGCCAGCAGTTTCGGGACCCTGAGTAAAGAGACCCAGTACTTC.

This clonotype was counted only a few times. This sequence joins TRBV5-4 and TRBJ2-3; D might be TRBD2 (6 bases). Looked up from germline, CDR1 is SGHNT and CDR2 is YYREEE (reference sequence). The V gene lost 6 bases and the J gene lost 6 bases, with 20 bases spanning the gap. CDR3 length: 15 residues. This chain's CDR3 is CASTLRDSQADTQYF. The CDR3 nucleotides read TGTGCCAGCACCCTACGGGACTCCCAAGCGGATACGCAGTATTTT.

There are a few counts of this clonotype. This rearrangement joins TRBV7-8 to TRBJ2-5, with D uncertain. The V and J ends lost 3 bases and 8 bases respectively, with 10 bases between them. This CDR3 region has 12 residues. CDR1 is SGHVS and CDR2 is FQNEAQ in the germline V gene. The CDR3 region has the DNA TGTGCCAGCAGCTTGTTTAAGTCCACCCAGTACTTC. The encoded protein is CASSLFKSTQYF.

This chain joins TRBV2 and TRBJ1-5, with TRBD1 matching 10 bases. V lost 5 bases, J lost 3 bases, and 7 bases stayed unmatched. Germline V gene data show CDR1 as SNHLY and CDR2 as FYNNEI. This CDR3 has 16 amino acids. The CDR3 coding sequence is TGTGCCAGCAGTACCATGGGACAGGGGATCAATCAGCCCCAGCATTTT. This codes for CASSTMGQGINQPQHF.

The rearrangement links TRBV3-1 to TRBJ1-2; D remains ambiguous. The CDR3 runs 14 residues. The germline V and J ends were trimmed by 4 bases and 2 bases, with 11 bases remaining between them. Germline V gene data show CDR1 as LGHDT and CDR2 as YNNKEL (reference sequence). The CDR3 here is CASSRGLLNYGYTF. CDR3 sequence (DNA): TGTGCCAGCAGCCGTGGCCTTCTCAACTATGGCTACACCTTC.

There are a few counts of this clonotype. This chain uses TRBV10-3 with TRBJ2-1; D tentatively reads TRBD1 or TRBD2 (6 bases each). V dropped 4 bases and J dropped 6 bases, with 13 bases sitting between them. The CDR3 spans 14 residues. Germline V gene data show CDR1 as ENHRY and CDR2 as SYGVKD. The chain's CDR3 is CAISVRGQGNEQFF. The CDR3 DNA reads as TGTGCCATCAGTGTACGGGGGCAAGGCAATGAGCAGTTCTTC.

The chain combines TRBV6-5 with TRBJ1-2, with D uncertain. Per the germline V gene, CDR1 is MNHEY and CDR2 is SVGAGI. The CDR3 has 16 residues. V gave up 0 bases and J gave up 5 bases, with 16 bases separating them. In DNA form, the CDR3 reads TGTGCCAGCAGTTACTCAGTCCCAGGTCAATCTTATGGCTACACCTTC. It specifies CASSYSVPGQSYGYTF.

This chain connects TRBV5-1 to TRBJ2-1, with D tentatively TRBD2 (6 bases). The length of the CDR3 is 16 residues. Trimming removed 2 bases from V and 0 bases from J, with 12 bases in between. The germline V gene has CDR1 SGHRS and CDR2 YFSETQ. The CDR3 is CASSFSGESSYNEQFF. The CDR3 DNA reads TGCGCCAGCAGCTTTTCGGGAGAGAGCTCCTACAATGAGCAGTTCTTC.

This clonotype turned up a few times. This chain links TRBV30 with TRBJ2-7, with D tentatively TRBD1 (5 bases). The CDR3 loop spans 13 amino acids. Germline V gene lookup returns CDR1 GTSNPN and CDR2 SVGIG (reference sequence). The V gene lost 2 bases and the J gene lost 3 bases, with 11 bases spanning the gap. CDR3: CAWSSFRDYEQYF. The CDR3, as DNA: TGTGCCTGGAGTTCCTTCAGGGACTACGAGCAGTACTTC.

This clonotype was recorded many times. The V and J genes are TRBV28 and TRBJ1-2; D is unresolved. The V gene's germline CDR1 is MDHEN and CDR2 SYDVKM. Trimming took 3 bases from V and 1 from J, leaving 12 bases between them. The CDR3 spans 15 residues. CDR3 sequence reads: CASSFLGQYNYGYTF. The CDR3 coding sequence is TGTGCCAGCAGTTTCCTCGGGCAGTATAACTATGGCTACACCTTC.

At least ten counts were recorded for this clonotype. The chain links TRBV12-3 or TRBV12-4 to TRBJ1-1, with 7 bases matching TRBD1. The CDR3 sequence is 14 residues long. Trimming took 8 bases from V and 4 from J; bases not matched to a gene: 10. The DNA of the CDR3 is TGTGCCAGCGAAGCAGGGGGGGCGGGCACTGAAGCTTTCTTT. Its protein product is CASEAGGAGTEAFF.

The chain joins TRBV3-1 to TRBJ2-2; perhaps TRBD1 as D (6 bases). Looked up from germline, CDR1 is LGHDT and CDR2 is YNNKEL (reference sequence). The CDR3 is 17 residues long. Trimming stripped 4 bases from V and 5 bases from J, with 20 bases between. The CDR3 DNA reads TGTGCCAGCAGCCTAAACCAAAGGGGGAGAGGGACCGGGGAGCTGTTTTTT. Its protein is CASSLNQRGRGTGELFF.

This clonotype was detected only a few times. The rearrangement joins TRBV9 to TRBJ1-2; D is ambiguous. The germline V gene encodes CDR1 SGDLS and CDR2 YYNGEE. Between the trimmed V and J ends, which lost 4 bases and 4 bases, there was a span of 29 bases. The CDR3 sequence is 19 residues long. CDR3 sequence: CASSLNPLRLRKDSYGYTF. The CDR3 DNA reads as TGTGCCAGCAGCCTAAACCCCCTCAGGTTGCGAAAAGATAGCTATGGCTACACCTTC.

V gene TRBV30 combines with J gene TRBJ2-7; D gene unclear. Germline values: CDR1 GTSNPN, CDR2 SVGIG (reference sequence). V was clipped by 2 bases and J by 3 bases, with 5 bases between them. The CDR3 contains 11 residues. The CDR3 region has the DNA TGTGCCTGGAGTACGGGCTACGAGCAGTACTTC. Residues: CAWSTGYEQYF. Variable domain in full (rest from reference TRBV30 and TRBJ2-7): SQTIHQWPATLVQPVGSPLSLECTVEGTSNPNLYWYRQAAGRGLQLLFYSVGIGQISSEVPQNLSASRPQDRQFILSSKKLLLSDSGFYLCAWSTGYEQYFGPGTRLTVT.

The V call is TRBV19, the J call TRBJ1-2; 9 bases map to TRBD1. Germline assignment: CDR1 LNHDA and CDR2 SQIVND (reference sequence). This CDR3 is 14 amino acids long. The V gene end was trimmed by 7 bases and the J gene end by 3 bases; junction bases not matched to a gene: 6. As DNA, the CDR3 is TGTGCCAGTAATTCACAGGGGGCTTACTATGGCTACACCTTC. Translated: CASNSQGAYYGYTF.

The table lists this clonotype with a few counts. The rearrangement links TRBV5-1 to TRBJ2-2, with 10 bases lining up with TRBD1. Trimming cost V 4 bases and J 2 bases; bases outside gene matches: 2. This CDR3 is built from 15 residues. Germline V CDR1 and CDR2: SGHRS, YFSETQ. CDR3 DNA: TGCGCCAGCAGCCAGACAGGGGGCAACACCGGGGAGCTGTTTTTT. Its protein product is CASSQTGGNTGELFF.

This clonotype was counted only a few times. V is TRBV9 and J is TRBJ2-3, with 9 bases that match TRBD2. Germline assignment: CDR1 SGDLS and CDR2 YYNGEE. The CDR3 is made up of 15 amino acids. The J segment lost 1 base and the V segment lost 5 bases, leaving 5 bases of the junction unmatched. The chain's CDR3 is CASSDSGSGTDTQYF. The CDR3 nucleotides read TGTGCCAGCAGTGATAGCGGGAGTGGCACAGATACGCAGTATTTT. Full variable domain (missing parts from reference TRBV9 and TRBJ2-3): DSGVTQTPKHLITATGQRVTLRCSPRSGDLSVYWYQQSLDQGLQFLIQYYNGEERAKGNILERFSAQQFPDLHSELNLSSLELGDSALYFCASSDSGSGTDTQYFGPGTRLTVL.